Sequencing of this TCR beta chain was carried out in a study of T cells after yellow fever vaccination. In making TCR cDNA, 5'RACE template switching added a universal primer site and UMIs to it. TCRdb processed the 5' RACE reads anew with MiXCR; each CDR3 protein has one entry. The table lists about 58,000 distinct CDR3 sequences, approximately 7% of them singletons. This clonotype was seen a few times. Its antigen is undetermined. The study, taken as a whole, reports: Overlap between CD4 and CD8 compartments was detected for a small share of clonotypes. The secondary response showed a weaker magnitude and a faster peak, day 5 versus 15. Re-detected after boosting: most primary clones, around 96% of CD4 and 88% of CD8.

V lost 4 bases to trimming and J lost 7 bases, with 17 bases between them. This CDR3 has 15 amino acids. Germline V gene data show CDR1 as LGHNA and CDR2 as YNFKEQ. This clonotype was obtained from a young man who received the YFV17D yellow fever vaccine. This chain links TRBV4-2 with TRBJ2-1; tentatively, D is TRBD1 (6 bases). The specimen was CD8+ T cells sorted from PBMCs, collected on the day of the first yellow fever vaccination. This CDR3 reads CASSLTIRGNNEQFF. As DNA, the CDR3 is TGTGCCAGCAGCCTCACGATCAGGGGAAATAATGAGCAGTTCTTC.